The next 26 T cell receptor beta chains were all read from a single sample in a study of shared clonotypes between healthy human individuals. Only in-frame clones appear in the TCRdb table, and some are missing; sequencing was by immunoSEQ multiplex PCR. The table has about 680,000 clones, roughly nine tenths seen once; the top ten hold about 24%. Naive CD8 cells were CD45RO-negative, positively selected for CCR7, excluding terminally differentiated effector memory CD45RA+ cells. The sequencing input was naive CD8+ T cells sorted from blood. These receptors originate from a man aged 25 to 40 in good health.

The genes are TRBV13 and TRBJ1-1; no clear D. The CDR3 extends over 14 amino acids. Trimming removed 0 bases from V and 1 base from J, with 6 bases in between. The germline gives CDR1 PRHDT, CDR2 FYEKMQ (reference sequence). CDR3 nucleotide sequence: TGTGCCAGCAGCTTAGGTGGAGGGAACACTGAAGCTTTCTTT. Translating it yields CASSLGGGNTEAFF.

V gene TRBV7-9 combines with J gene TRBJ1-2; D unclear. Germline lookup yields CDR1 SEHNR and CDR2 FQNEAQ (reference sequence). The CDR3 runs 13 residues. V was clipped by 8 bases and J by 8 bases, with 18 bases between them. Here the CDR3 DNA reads TGTGCCAGCGGTTATGTGATAGCCGAGGGCTACACCTTC. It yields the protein CASGYVIAEGYTF.

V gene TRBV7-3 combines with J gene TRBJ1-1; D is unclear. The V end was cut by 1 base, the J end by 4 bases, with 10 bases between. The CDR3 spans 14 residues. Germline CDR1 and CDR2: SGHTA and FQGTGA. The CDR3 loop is CASSLKGEGTEAFF. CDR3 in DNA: TGTGCCAGCAGCTTAAAAGGTGAGGGCACTGAAGCTTTCTTT. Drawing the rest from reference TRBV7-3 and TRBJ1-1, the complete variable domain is GAGVSQTPSNKVTEKGKYVELRCDPISGHTALYWYRQSLGQGPEFLIYFQGTGAADDSGLPNDRFFAVRPEGSVSTLKIQRTERGDSAVYLCASSLKGEGTEAFFGQGTRLTVV.

The CDR3 DNA reads as TGTGCCAGCAGTTTTAACAGGGGGCGAAACTATGGCTACACCTTC. This codes for CASSFNRGRNYGYTF. The chain is built from TRBV27 and TRBJ1-2; 9 nucleotides line up with TRBD1. The CDR3 contains 15 residues. The junction had 4 bases not matched to a gene; V was cut back by 3 bases and J by 2 bases. Germline CDR1 reads MNHEY; CDR2 reads SMNVEV (reference sequence).

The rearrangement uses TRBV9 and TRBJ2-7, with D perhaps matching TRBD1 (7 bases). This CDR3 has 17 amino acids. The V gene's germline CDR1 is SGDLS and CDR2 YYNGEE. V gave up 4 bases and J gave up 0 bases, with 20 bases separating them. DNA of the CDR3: TGTGCCAGCAGCAAAGGGTTCGGGGGACAGAGCTCCTACGAGCAGTACTTC. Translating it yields CASSKGFGGQSSYEQYF.

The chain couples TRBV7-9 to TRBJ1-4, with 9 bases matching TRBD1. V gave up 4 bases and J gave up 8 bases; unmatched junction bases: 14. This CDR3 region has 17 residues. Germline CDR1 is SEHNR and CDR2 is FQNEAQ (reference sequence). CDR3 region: CASSWGTGGVGKEKLFF. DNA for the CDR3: TGTGCCAGCAGCTGGGGAACAGGGGGCGTTGGGAAAGAAAAACTGTTTTTT.

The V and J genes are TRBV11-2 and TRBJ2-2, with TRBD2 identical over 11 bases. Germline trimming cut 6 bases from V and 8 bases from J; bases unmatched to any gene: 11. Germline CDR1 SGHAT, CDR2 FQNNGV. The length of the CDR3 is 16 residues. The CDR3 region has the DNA TGTGCCAGCAGTCTTCGGACTAGCGGGCTCCAAGGGGAGCTGTTTTTT. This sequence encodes CASSLRTSGLQGELFF. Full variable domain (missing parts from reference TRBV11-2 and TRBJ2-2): EAGVAQSPRYKIIEKRQSVAFWCNPISGHATLYWYQQILGQGPKLLIQFQNNGVVDDSQLPKDRFSAERLKGVDSTLKIQPAKLEDSAVYLCASSLRTSGLQGELFFGEGSRLTVL.

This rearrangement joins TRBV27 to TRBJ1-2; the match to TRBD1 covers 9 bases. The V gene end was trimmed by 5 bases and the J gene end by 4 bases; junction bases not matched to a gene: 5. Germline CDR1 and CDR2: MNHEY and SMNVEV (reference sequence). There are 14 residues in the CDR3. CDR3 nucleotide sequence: TGTGCCAGCAGTCCCGGGACAGGGTCCTATGGCTACACCTTC. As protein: CASSPGTGSYGYTF.

CDR3 loop: CASSLEVTYEQYF. CDR3 in DNA: TGTGCCAGCAGCTTGGAGGTGACCTACGAGCAGTACTTC. The chain links TRBV7-8 to TRBJ2-7, with a possible D match to TRBD2 (5 bases). The CDR3 contains 13 residues. Trimming shortened V by 3 bases and J by 2 bases, and 8 bases separated the two germline ends. Germline V lookup: CDR1 SGHVS, CDR2 FQNEAQ. The full variable domain, completed using reference TRBV7-8 and TRBJ2-7, is GAGVSQSPRYKVAKRGQDVALRCDPISGHVSLFWYQQALGQGPEFLTYFQNEAQLDKSGLPSDRFFAERPEGSVSTLKIQRTQQEDSAVYLCASSLEVTYEQYFGPGTRLTVT.

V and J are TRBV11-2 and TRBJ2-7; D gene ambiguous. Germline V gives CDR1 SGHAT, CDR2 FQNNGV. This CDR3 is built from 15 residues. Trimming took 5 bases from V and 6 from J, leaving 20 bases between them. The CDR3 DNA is TGTGCCAGCAGCCCGCCTAACAGTGAAGTTGGCGAGCAGTACTTC. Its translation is CASSPPNSEVGEQYF.

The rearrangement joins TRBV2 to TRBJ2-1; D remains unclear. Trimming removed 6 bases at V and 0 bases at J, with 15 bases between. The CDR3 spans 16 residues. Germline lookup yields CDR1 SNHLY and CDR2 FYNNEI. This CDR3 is CASRLSTVSSYNEQFF. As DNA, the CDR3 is TGTGCCAGCAGACTTAGCACGGTGAGCTCCTACAATGAGCAGTTCTTC.

The CDR3 loop reads CASSLDGYYEQYF. The CDR3 DNA reads TGTGCCAGCAGCCTGGACGGATACTACGAGCAGTACTTC. The rearrangement links TRBV7-2 to TRBJ2-7; the D is unclear. Per the germline V gene, CDR1 is SGHTA and CDR2 is FQGNSA. The CDR3 is 13 amino acids. The V gene lost 5 bases and the J gene lost 3 bases, with 11 bases spanning the gap.

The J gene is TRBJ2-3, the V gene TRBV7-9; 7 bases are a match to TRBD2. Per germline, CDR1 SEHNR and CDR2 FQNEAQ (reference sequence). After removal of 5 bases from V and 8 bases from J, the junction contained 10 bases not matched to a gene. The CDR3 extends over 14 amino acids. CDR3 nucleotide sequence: TGTGCCAGCAGCCTACCGGAGGTAGCGGGTACGCAGTATTTT. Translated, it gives CASSLPEVAGTQYF.

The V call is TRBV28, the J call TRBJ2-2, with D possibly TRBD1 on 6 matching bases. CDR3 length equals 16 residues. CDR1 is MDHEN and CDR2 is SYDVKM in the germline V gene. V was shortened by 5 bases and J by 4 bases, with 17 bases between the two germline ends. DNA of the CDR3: TGTGCCAGCAGTCCTGGGGGCAGGGCCATCACCGGGGAGCTGTTTTTT. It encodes CASSPGGRAITGELFF.

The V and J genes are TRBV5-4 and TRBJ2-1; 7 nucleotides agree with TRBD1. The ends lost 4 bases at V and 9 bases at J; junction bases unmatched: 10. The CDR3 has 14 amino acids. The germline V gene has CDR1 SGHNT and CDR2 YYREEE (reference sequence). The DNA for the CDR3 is TGTGCCAGCAGCGTGTTAGCCTCAGGGGGTGAGCAGTTCTTC. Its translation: CASSVLASGGEQFF.

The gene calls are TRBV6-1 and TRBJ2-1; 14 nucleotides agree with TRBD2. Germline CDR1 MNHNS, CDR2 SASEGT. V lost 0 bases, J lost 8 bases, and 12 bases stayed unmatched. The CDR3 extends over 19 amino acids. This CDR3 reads CASSEAPGLAGGLDDEQFF. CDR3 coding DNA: TGTGCCAGCAGTGAAGCTCCCGGACTAGCGGGAGGTTTGGACGATGAGCAGTTCTTC.

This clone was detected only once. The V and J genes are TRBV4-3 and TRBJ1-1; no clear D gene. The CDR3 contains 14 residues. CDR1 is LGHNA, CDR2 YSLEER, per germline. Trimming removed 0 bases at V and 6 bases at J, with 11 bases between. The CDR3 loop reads CASSQDGRRAEAFF. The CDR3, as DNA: TGCGCCAGCAGCCAAGATGGCCGACGGGCTGAAGCTTTCTTT.

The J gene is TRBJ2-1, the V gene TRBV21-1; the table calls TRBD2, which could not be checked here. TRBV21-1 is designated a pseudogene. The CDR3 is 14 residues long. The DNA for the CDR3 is TGTGCCAGCAGTCTAGCAACGCTAAACAATGAGCAGTTCTTC. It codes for CASSLATLNNEQFF.

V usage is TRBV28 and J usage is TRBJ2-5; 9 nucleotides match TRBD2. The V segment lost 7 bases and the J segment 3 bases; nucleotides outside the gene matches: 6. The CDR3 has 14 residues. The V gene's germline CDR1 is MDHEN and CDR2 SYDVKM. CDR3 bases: TGTGCCAGCAAAAAGACTAGCGGCAAAGAGACCCAGTACTTC. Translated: CASKKTSGKETQYF.

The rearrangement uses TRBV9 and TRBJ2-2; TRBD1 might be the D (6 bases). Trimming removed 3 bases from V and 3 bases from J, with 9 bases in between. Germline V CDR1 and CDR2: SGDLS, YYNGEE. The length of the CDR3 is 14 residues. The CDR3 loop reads CASSAEGDTGELFF. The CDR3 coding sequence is TGTGCCAGCAGCGCAGAGGGGGACACCGGGGAGCTGTTTTTT.

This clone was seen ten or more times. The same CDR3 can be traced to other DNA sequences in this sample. The CDR3 is CASSYNYGYTF. CDR3 DNA: TGTGCCAGCAGTTACAACTATGGCTACACCTTC. The chain joins TRBV28 to TRBJ1-2; no definite D call. V was clipped by 4 bases and J by 2 bases, with 2 bases between them. Germline CDR1 MDHEN, CDR2 SYDVKM. The CDR3 has 11 residues.

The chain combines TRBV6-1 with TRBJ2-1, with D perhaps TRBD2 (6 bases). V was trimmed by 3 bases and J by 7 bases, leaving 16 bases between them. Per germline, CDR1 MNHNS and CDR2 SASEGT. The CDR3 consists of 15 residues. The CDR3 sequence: CASSDPGTPTNEQFF. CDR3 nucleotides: TGTGCCAGCAGTGACCCCGGGACTCCTACGAATGAGCAGTTCTTC.

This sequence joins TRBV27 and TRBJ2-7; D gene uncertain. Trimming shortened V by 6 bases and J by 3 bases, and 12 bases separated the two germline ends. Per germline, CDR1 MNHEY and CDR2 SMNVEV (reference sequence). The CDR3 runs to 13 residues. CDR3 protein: CASSLTPVYEQYF. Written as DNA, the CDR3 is TGTGCCAGCAGCTTAACCCCTGTCTACGAGCAGTACTTC.

The CDR3 coding sequence is TGTGCCAGCAGAGCGGCCCCCGGGGAGCTGTTTTTT. Residues: CASRAAPGELFF. The chain employs TRBV9 and TRBJ2-2; possible D gene TRBD2, 5 bases. The CDR3 sequence is 12 residues long. V was shortened by 5 bases and J by 6 bases, with 8 bases between the two germline ends. Germline CDR1 and CDR2: SGDLS and YYNGEE.

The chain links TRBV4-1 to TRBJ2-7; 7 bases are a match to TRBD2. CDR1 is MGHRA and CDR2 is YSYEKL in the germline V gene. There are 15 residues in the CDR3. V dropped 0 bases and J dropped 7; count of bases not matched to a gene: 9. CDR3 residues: CASSQEKRDVREQYF. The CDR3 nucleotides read TGCGCCAGCAGCCAAGAAAAGCGGGACGTGAGGGAGCAGTACTTC.

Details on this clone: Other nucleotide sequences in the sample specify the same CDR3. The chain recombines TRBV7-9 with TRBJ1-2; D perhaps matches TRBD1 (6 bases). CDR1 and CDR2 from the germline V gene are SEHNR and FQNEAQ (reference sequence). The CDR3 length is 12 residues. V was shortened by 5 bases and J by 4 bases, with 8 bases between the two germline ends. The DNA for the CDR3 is TGTGCCAGCAGCCAGGGGACCTATGGCTACACCTTC. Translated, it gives CASSQGTYGYTF.